Following are 23 T cell receptor beta chains from one sample sequenced in a study of control samples from healthy donors and cancer patients. Clones were read by immunoSEQ multiplex PCR, and TCRdb kept only the in-frame ones, dropping some. The sample includes around 13,000 clones, about 76% of them seen just once. The specimen sequenced was formalin-fixed, paraffin-embedded tissue. Every receptor here comes from a male donor with melanoma.

The chain carries TRBV7-2 and TRBJ1-5; TRBD1 matches 11 bases. V shed 5 bases and J 6 bases; nucleotides not matched to a gene: 6. CDR3 length: 15 amino acids. Germline CDR1 SGHTA, CDR2 FQGNSA. The CDR3 spells CASSVGQGAGQPQHF. CDR3 bases: TGTGCCAGCAGCGTTGGACAGGGGGCAGGTCAGCCCCAGCATTTT. The variable domain in full, completed from reference TRBV7-2 and TRBJ1-5, reads GAGVSQSPSNKVTEKGKDVELRCDPISGHTALYWYRQSLGQGLEFLIYFQGNSAPDKSGLPSDRFSAERTGGSVSTLTIQRTQQEDSAVYLCASSVGQGAGQPQHFGDGTRLSIL.

This chain uses TRBV11-1 with TRBJ2-5, with D unresolved. The CDR3 spans 13 residues. Germline lookup yields CDR1 SGHAT and CDR2 FQDESV (reference sequence). V was shortened by 5 bases and J by 1 base, with 8 bases between the two germline ends. The chain's CDR3 is CASSPNAQETQYF. The CDR3 region has the DNA TGTGCCAGCAGCCCTAACGCCCAAGAGACCCAGTACTTC.

The CDR3 DNA sequence: TGTGCCAGCAGTTACCCGTCAGGGGCCGCCGGGGAGCTGTTTTTT. Protein sequence: CASSYPSGAAGELFF. The gene calls are TRBV6-5 and TRBJ2-2; tentative D call: TRBD1 (6 bases). Per the germline V gene, CDR1 is MNHEY and CDR2 is SVGAGI. The CDR3 length is 15 residues. V was trimmed by 2 bases and J by 6 bases, leaving 13 bases between them.

This clone was detected only a few times. V gene TRBV5-4 combines with J gene TRBJ2-2; D uncertain. The germline CDR1 and CDR2 sequences are SGHNT and YYREEE (reference sequence). This CDR3 spans 17 amino acids. V was cut by 0 bases and J by 2 bases, with 14 bases left in between. CDR3 nucleotides: TGTGCCAGCAGCTTGGATACCCGAGCTCCAAACACCGGGGAGCTGTTTTTT. Translation gives CASSLDTRAPNTGELFF.

CDR3 protein: CASSYGGGSYEQYF. The CDR3 DNA reads as TGTGCCAGCAGTTACGGGGGGGGCTCCTACGAGCAGTACTTC. The genes are TRBV6-2 or TRBV6-3 and TRBJ2-7; 7 nucleotides match TRBD2. Germline values: CDR1 MNHEY, CDR2 SVGEGT. This CDR3 has 14 amino acids. The V gene end was trimmed by 2 bases and the J gene end by 0 bases; junction bases not matched to a gene: 1.

The V call is TRBV7-8, the J call TRBJ2-5; 16 bases map to TRBD2. From germline, CDR1 is SGHVS and CDR2 FQNEAQ. V shed 0 bases and J 3 bases; nucleotides not matched to a gene: 1. This CDR3 has 17 residues. CDR3 in amino acids: CASSLAGLAGGKETQYF. The CDR3, as DNA: TGTGCCAGCAGCTTAGCGGGACTAGCGGGGGGGAAAGAGACCCAGTACTTC.

V gene TRBV5-1 combines with J gene TRBJ2-2; 10 bases map to TRBD2. Germline CDR1 is SGHRS and CDR2 is YFSETQ. V shed 4 bases, J shed 2 bases, and the junction held 5 bases outside the gene matches. The CDR3 runs to 16 residues. CDR3 coding DNA: TGCGCCAGCAGCGAACTAGCGGGGATTAACACCGGGGAGCTGTTTTTT. Translating gives CASSELAGINTGELFF.

The chain's CDR3 is CASADKHPSTQYF. The DNA for the CDR3 is TGTGCCAGTGCGGACAAGCATCCGAGTACGCAGTATTTT. The chain recombines TRBV19 with TRBJ2-3; D may be TRBD1 (5 bases). V was shortened by 8 bases and J by 8 bases, with 17 bases between the two germline ends. The CDR3 is 13 residues long. The germline V gene encodes CDR1 LNHDA and CDR2 SQIVND (reference sequence).

Comment on this clone: The sample holds other DNA sequences that translate to the same CDR3. The chain combines TRBV19 with TRBJ1-4; weak D call: TRBD1 (5 bases). Trimming removed 2 bases from V and 3 bases from J, with 7 bases in between. The CDR3 is 14 amino acids. CDR1 and CDR2 (germline): LNHDA, SQIVND (reference sequence). CDR3 amino acids: CASSIQGANEKLFF. In DNA form, the CDR3 reads TGTGCCAGTAGTATACAGGGCGCTAATGAAAAACTGTTTTTT. The whole variable domain, filled in from reference TRBV19 and TRBJ1-4, reads DGGITQSPKYLFRKEGQNVTLSCEQNLNHDAMYWYRQDPGQGLRLIYYSQIVNDFQKGDIAEGYSVSREKKESFPLTVTSAQKNPTAFYLCASSIQGANEKLFFGSGTQLSVL.

The chain uses TRBV7-9 and TRBJ1-1; D uncertain. CDR1 and CDR2 from the germline V gene are SEHNR and FQNEAQ (reference sequence). This CDR3 comprises 17 residues. The ends were cut back, 7 bases at V and 4 bases at J, with 25 bases in the middle. Here the CDR3 DNA reads TGTGCCAGCACCCTGGTCTCGGGGAGATCCTCGGGCACTGAAGCTTTCTTT. Amino acid sequence: CASTLVSGRSSGTEAFF.

The rearrangement links TRBV28 to TRBJ1-2; the D gene is possibly TRBD1 (6 bases). The CDR3 loop spans 15 amino acids. The germline V and J ends were trimmed by 2 bases and 0 bases, with 10 bases remaining between them. CDR1 MDHEN and CDR2 SYDVKM come from the germline V gene. The CDR3 DNA is TGTGCCAGCAGTTTACCGGGGGCGCCTAACTATGGCTACACCTTC. Translating gives CASSLPGAPNYGYTF.

This clone is a singleton in its sample. The rearrangement links TRBV24-1 to TRBJ1-5; D is ambiguous. This CDR3 has 13 amino acids. The V end lost 3 bases, the J end lost 6 bases, and 8 bases lay between the germline ends. The germline CDR1 and CDR2 sequences are KGHDR and SFDVKD. CDR3 in amino acids: CATSDQTIQPQHF. The CDR3 DNA follows: TGTGCCACCAGTGATCAGACCATTCAGCCCCAGCATTTT.

The chain uses TRBV7-2 and TRBJ2-2; D not resolved. CDR1 is SGHTA, CDR2 FQGNSA, per germline. This CDR3 has 11 residues. V shed 3 bases and J shed 7 bases, with 3 bases lying between them. The CDR3 region has the DNA TGTGCCAGCAGCTTTTTCGGGGAGCTGTTTTTT. Translated: CASSFFGELFF.

This clone appeared a single time. V usage is TRBV7-6 and J usage is TRBJ1-6; D not resolved. Germline lookup yields CDR1 SGHVS and CDR2 FNYEAQ. The CDR3 has 12 amino acids. V lost 0 bases, J lost 13 bases, and 7 bases lay in between. The CDR3 sequence is CASSLAVGPLHF. The CDR3 region has the DNA TGTGCCAGCAGCTTAGCGGTAGGGCCCCTCCACTTT. The full variable domain, in which reference TRBV7-6 and TRBJ1-6 provide the parts outside the CDR3, is GAGVSQSPRYKVTKRGQDVALRCDPISGHVSLYWYRQALGQGPEFLTYFNYEAQQDKSGLPNDRFSAERPEGSISTLTIQRTEQRDSAMYRCASSLAVGPLHFGNGTRLTVT.

V gene TRBV5-1 combines with J gene TRBJ1-1, with D hard to call. CDR1 and CDR2 (germline): SGHRS, YFSETQ. V lost 0 bases and J lost 2, with 5 bases in between. The length of the CDR3 is 13 residues. Written as DNA, the CDR3 is TGCGCCAGCAGCTTGGTGGTCAACACTGAAGCTTTCTTT. Translation: CASSLVVNTEAFF.

This chain connects TRBV21-1 to TRBJ1-1. TRBV21-1 is noted as a pseudogene. The CDR3 is 16 amino acids. CDR3: CASSKAQTRARTEAFF. In DNA form, the CDR3 reads TGTGCCAGCAGCAAAGCCCAGACAAGGGCGCGGACTGAAGCTTTCTTT.

The rearrangement links TRBV7-7 to TRBJ2-2, with TRBD2 identical over 7 bases. Germline values: CDR1 SSHAT, CDR2 FNYEAQ (reference sequence). The CDR3 spans 16 residues. V dropped 4 bases and J dropped 0; count of bases not matched to a gene: 5. Written as DNA, the CDR3 is TGTGCCAGCAGCTCACCAGCGGGGACGAACACCGGGGAGCTGTTTTTT. Translation: CASSSPAGTNTGELFF.

This chain uses TRBV12-5 with TRBJ2-1, with 7 bases matching TRBD1. The CDR3 loop spans 17 amino acids. V lost 0 bases, J lost 8 bases, and 13 bases stayed unmatched. Germline-derived CDR1 and CDR2 are LGHNT and FRNRAP. CDR3 residues: CASGLVLSRGRGDEQFF. The CDR3 coding sequence is TGTGCTAGTGGTTTGGTCCTCAGCAGGGGGAGAGGGGATGAGCAGTTCTTC.

The J gene is TRBJ2-5, the V gene TRBV7-8; 9 positions match TRBD1. Germline CDR1 is SGHVS and CDR2 is FQNEAQ. The CDR3 covers 13 residues. V dropped 3 bases and J dropped 12; count of bases not matched to a gene: 8. The DNA of the CDR3 is TGTGCCAGCAGCTTCGCCGGGGACAGGGATAAGTACTTC. Translated, it gives CASSFAGDRDKYF.

The CDR3 nucleotides are TGTGCCAGCAGCGCAGGAAGTAGCGGGGCGAACACCGGGGAGCTGTTTTTT. Translating gives CASSAGSSGANTGELFF. The chain joins TRBV11-3 to TRBJ2-2, with 8 bases aligning to TRBD2. In germline, CDR1 is SGHNT, CDR2 YENEEA. The CDR3 extends over 17 amino acids. V gave up 5 bases and J gave up 0 bases; unmatched junction bases: 8.

The gene calls are TRBV5-6 and TRBJ1-6; 7 bases fit TRBD1. Germline CDR1 is SGHDT and CDR2 is YYEEEE. CDR3 length: 17 amino acids. V was pared by 2 bases and J by 0 bases, with 5 bases of the junction left unmatched. The DNA for the CDR3 is TGTGCCAGCAGCTTCAGGGGGGTGAGCTCCTATAATTCACCCCTCCACTTT. Its translation: CASSFRGVSSYNSPLHF.

The chain uses TRBV5-1 and TRBJ1-6; D not resolved. CDR3 size: 15 residues. CDR1 and CDR2 from the germline V gene are SGHRS and YFSETQ. Trimming stripped 4 bases from V and 8 bases from J, with 16 bases between. CDR3 coding DNA: TGCGCCAGCAGCCCTCGGCCAGCGGGCGATTCACCCCTCCACTTT. The encoded protein is CASSPRPAGDSPLHF.

V usage is TRBV5-8 and J usage is TRBJ2-7; no clear D. The germline CDR1 and CDR2 sequences are SGHTS and YDEGEE. Deletions cut 9 bases from V and 7 bases from J, with 17 bases between. This CDR3 is built from 12 residues. Here the CDR3 reads CATPAATPEQYF. The CDR3 DNA reads as TGTGCCACCCCTGCGGCTACCCCTGAGCAGTACTTC.